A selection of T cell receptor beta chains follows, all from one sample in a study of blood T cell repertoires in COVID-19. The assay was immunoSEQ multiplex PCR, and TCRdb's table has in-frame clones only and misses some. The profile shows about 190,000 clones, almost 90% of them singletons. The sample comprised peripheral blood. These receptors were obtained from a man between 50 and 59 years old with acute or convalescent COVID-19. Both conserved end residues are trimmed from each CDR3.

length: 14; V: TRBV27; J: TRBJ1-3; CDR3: ASRRGGPTAGNTIY
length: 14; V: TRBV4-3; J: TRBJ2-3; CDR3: ASSRRTDYRTDTQY
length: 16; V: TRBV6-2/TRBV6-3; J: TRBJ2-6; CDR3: ASSSPGLGRSGANVLT
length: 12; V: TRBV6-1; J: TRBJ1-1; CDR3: ASSEGARDTEAF
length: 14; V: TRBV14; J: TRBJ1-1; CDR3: ASSPKQGTMNTEAF
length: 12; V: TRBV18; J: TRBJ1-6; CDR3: ASSTRGGSSPLH
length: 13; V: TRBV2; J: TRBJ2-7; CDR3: ASSEGGTTRYEQY
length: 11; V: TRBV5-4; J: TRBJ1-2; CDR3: ASSIFGGLGYT
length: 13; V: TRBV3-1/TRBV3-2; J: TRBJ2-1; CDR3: ASSQERREGDEQF
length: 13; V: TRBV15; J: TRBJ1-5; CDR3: ATSSIDRDYQPQH
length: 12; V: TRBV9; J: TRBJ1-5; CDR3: ASSVTGSNQPQH
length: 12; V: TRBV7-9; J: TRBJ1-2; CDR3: ASSVQGAGYGYT
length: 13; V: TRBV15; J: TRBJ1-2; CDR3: ATSRIRQAHYGYT
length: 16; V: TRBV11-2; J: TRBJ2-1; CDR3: ASSLLMQGLAAANEQF
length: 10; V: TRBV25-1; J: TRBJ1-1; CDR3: ASRQGNTEAF
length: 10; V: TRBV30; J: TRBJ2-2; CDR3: ASRGGAGELF
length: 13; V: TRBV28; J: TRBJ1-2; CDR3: ASNLPGQGEYGYT
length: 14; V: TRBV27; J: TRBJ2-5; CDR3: ASSWTSGRARETQY
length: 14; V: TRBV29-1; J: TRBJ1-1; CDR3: SLVPGQGAADTEAF
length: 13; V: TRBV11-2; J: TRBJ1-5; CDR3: ASSPGTGGWQPQH
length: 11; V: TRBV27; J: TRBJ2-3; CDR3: ASSLKPTDTQY
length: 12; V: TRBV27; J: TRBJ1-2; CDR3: ASSIRPLGDGYT
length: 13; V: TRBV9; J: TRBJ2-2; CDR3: ASSGHDRAAGELF
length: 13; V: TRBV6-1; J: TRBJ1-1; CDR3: ASSELQGSVTEAF
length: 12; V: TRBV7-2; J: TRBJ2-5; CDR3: ASSLVRQRETQY
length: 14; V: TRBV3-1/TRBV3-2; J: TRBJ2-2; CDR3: ASSQEAGGLTGELF
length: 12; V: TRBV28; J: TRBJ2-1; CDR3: ASSTREGWNEQF
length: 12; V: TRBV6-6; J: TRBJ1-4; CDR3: ASSRGLTNEKLF
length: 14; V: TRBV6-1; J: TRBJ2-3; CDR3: ASSEDSGGSTDTQY
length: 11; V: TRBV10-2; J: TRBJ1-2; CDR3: ASSETGIYGYT
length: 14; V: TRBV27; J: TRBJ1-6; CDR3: ASSASRGGFDSPLH
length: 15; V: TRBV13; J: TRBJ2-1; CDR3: ASSRLAGEGTYNEQF
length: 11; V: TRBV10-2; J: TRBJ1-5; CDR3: ASRREQNQPQH
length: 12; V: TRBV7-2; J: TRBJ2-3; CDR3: ASSLVPSTDTQY
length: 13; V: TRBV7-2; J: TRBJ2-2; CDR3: ASSPGGRGGGELF
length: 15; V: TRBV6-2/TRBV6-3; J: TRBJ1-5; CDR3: ASSFDVALISNQPQH
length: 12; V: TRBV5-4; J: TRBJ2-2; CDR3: ASSFLSDTGELF
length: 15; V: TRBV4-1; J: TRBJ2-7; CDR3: ASSQTWPLQGHYEQY
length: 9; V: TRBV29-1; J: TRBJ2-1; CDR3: SSWLYNEQF
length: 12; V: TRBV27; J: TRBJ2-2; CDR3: ASTRDFNTGELF
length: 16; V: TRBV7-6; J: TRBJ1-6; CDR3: ASSRSSRGSSYNSPLH